The 22 T cell receptor beta chains listed next were all sequenced from one sample in a study of blood T cells in healthy people across ages. It was with a sample-barcoded 5' primer and a J-beta primer mix that a second PCR of roughly 7 to 12 cycles was run. MiXCR, applied by TCRdb to the 5' RACE reads, yields one record per CDR3 protein. The table shows about 750,000 distinct CDR3 sequences, with approximately 55% occurring only once. Material for sequencing was blood. The origin of the receptors is a man older than 75 in good health.

Only a few counts were recorded for this clonotype. CDR3 sequence: CSVCHEVEGEQYF. In DNA, the CDR3 is TGCAGCGTTTGCCACGAAGTGGAGGGAGAGCAGTACTTC. The chain recombines TRBV29-1 with TRBJ2-7, with D perhaps matching TRBD2 (6 bases). Per germline, CDR1 SQVTM and CDR2 ANQGSEA. V lost 5 bases, J lost 7 bases, and 18 bases lay in between. This CDR3 has 13 residues.

A few counts support this clonotype. The chain recombines TRBV5-1 with TRBJ1-5, with 8 bases fitting TRBD1. The CDR3 is 15 residues long. With 5 bases clipped from V and 7 bases from J, the junction kept 11 bases outside the gene matches. Per germline, CDR1 SGHRS and CDR2 YFSETQ. The CDR3 loop reads CASSSQGAEGQPQHF. CDR3 bases: TGCGCCAGCAGTTCTCAGGGGGCGGAAGGGCAGCCCCAGCATTTT.

This chain links TRBV24-1 with TRBJ2-1; D uncertain. CDR1 and CDR2 (germline): KGHDR, SFDVKD. V shed 2 bases and J shed 10 bases, with 11 bases lying between them. CDR3 length equals 13 residues. Here the CDR3 DNA reads TGTGCCACCAGTGATTGGCCCCGATCGGAGCAGTTCTTC. It encodes CATSDWPRSEQFF.

The CDR3 DNA reads TGTGCCAGCAGCGCAACAGGGCTATACGAGCAGTACTTC. Protein product: CASSATGLYEQYF. The chain uses TRBV5-5 and TRBJ2-7; tentative D call: TRBD1 (6 bases). The CDR3 totals 13 residues. The germline CDR1 and CDR2 sequences are SGHKS and YYEKEE (reference sequence). Trimming left V 4 bases short and J 4 bases short, with 12 bases between.

There are a few counts of this clonotype. The chain is built from TRBV4-2 and TRBJ2-1; D gene ambiguous. V dropped 4 bases and J dropped 6 bases, with 10 bases sitting between them. Germline CDR1 and CDR2: LGHNA and YNFKEQ. This CDR3 is built from 13 residues. The CDR3 protein is CASSPSPVNEQFF. In DNA, the CDR3 is TGTGCCAGCAGCCCCTCCCCAGTCAATGAGCAGTTCTTC.

V gene TRBV27 combines with J gene TRBJ2-4; D ambiguous. Germline values: CDR1 MNHEY, CDR2 SMNVEV (reference sequence). CDR3 length: 15 residues. Trimming cost V 1 base and J 13 bases, with 20 bases left between them. Written as DNA, the CDR3 is TGTGCCAGCAGTTTATTAGGGCTGGCGGTCGAGGAGCAGTACTTC. Its translation is CASSLLGLAVEEQYF.

This chain links TRBV2 with TRBJ2-5; D assignment may be TRBD1 or TRBD2 (5 bases each). Germline V gene data show CDR1 as SNHLY and CDR2 as FYNNEI. V was trimmed by 6 bases and J by 0 bases, leaving 11 bases between them. This CDR3 region has 14 residues. CDR3 loop: CASRDGTYQETQYF. The CDR3 region has the DNA TGTGCCAGCAGAGACGGGACGTACCAAGAGACCCAGTACTTC.

The CDR3 DNA reads as TGTGCCAGCAGTTTGGGGTGGGGGAATGGGGCATCCCTTACCTACGAGCAGTACTTC. This sequence encodes CASSLGWGNGASLTYEQYF. The chain has TRBV12-3 or TRBV12-4 and TRBJ2-4; either TRBD1 or TRBD2 may supply D (5 bases each). The J call may be faulty, since TRBJ2-7 better matches the DNA end. The CDR3 runs 19 residues.

The J gene is TRBJ2-1, the V gene TRBV7-2, with 7 bases that match TRBD1. CDR1 and CDR2 from the germline V gene are SGHTA and FQGNSA. The CDR3 has 14 residues. V shed 3 bases, J shed 8 bases, and the junction held 7 bases outside the gene matches. CDR3 region: CASSLVRGGHEQFF. The CDR3 region has the DNA TGTGCCAGCAGCTTGGTTCGAGGGGGCCATGAGCAGTTCTTC. The full variable domain, in which reference TRBV7-2 and TRBJ2-1 provide the parts outside the CDR3, is GAGVSQSPSNKVTEKGKDVELRCDPISGHTALYWYRQSLGQGLEFLIYFQGNSAPDKSGLPSDRFSAERTGGSVSTLTIQRTQQEDSAVYLCASSLVRGGHEQFFGPGTRLTVL.

The chain employs TRBV5-1 and TRBJ2-5, with 8 bases fitting TRBD1. The J call may be mistaken, given a closer DNA end match to TRBJ2-7. Germline assignment: CDR1 SGHRS and CDR2 YFSETQ. This CDR3 has 14 amino acids. CDR3 in DNA: TGCGCCAGCAGCTTTATGACAGGGGTTAACGAGCAGTACTTC. Protein: CASSFMTGVNEQYF.

The chain couples TRBV5-6 to TRBJ2-6; 8 bases align to TRBD2. From germline, CDR1 is SGHDT and CDR2 YYEEEE. V gave up 2 bases and J gave up 2 bases; unmatched junction bases: 3. The CDR3 sequence is 16 residues long. Here the CDR3 reads CASSFYSGTGANVLTF. Here the CDR3 DNA reads TGTGCCAGCAGCTTCTATAGCGGGACTGGGGCCAACGTCCTGACTTTC.

This clonotype was recorded a few times. The rearrangement joins TRBV29-1 to TRBJ2-2; a weak D match, TRBD1 (5 bases). Germline V lookup: CDR1 SQVTM, CDR2 ANQGSEA. Between the trimmed V and J ends, which lost 7 bases and 3 bases, there was a span of 15 bases. This CDR3 is built from 14 residues. CDR3 in amino acids: CSARPAGYTGELFF. In DNA, the CDR3 is TGCAGCGCCCGGCCGGCAGGGTACACCGGGGAGCTGTTTTTT.

This clonotype was observed a few times. The chain joins TRBV21-1 to TRBJ2-3; the D call TRBD1 from the table was never checked on the DNA. TRBV21-1 represents a pseudogene. This CDR3 has 15 residues. The CDR3 coding sequence is TGTGCCAGCAGCGACGGGACAGGGCTCACAGATACGCAGTATTTT. Its translation: CASSDGTGLTDTQYF.

The chain uses TRBV6-5 and TRBJ1-1, with 10 nucleotides matching TRBD1. Trimming cost V 2 bases and J 4 bases; bases outside gene matches: 4. This CDR3 comprises 15 residues. The germline CDR1 and CDR2 sequences are MNHEY and SVGAGI. This CDR3 is CASSYQTGGFTEAFF. The CDR3 DNA reads TGTGCCAGCAGTTACCAGACAGGGGGCTTCACTGAAGCTTTCTTT.

The chain employs TRBV20-1 and TRBJ2-7; TRBD2 aligns across 11 bases. This CDR3 comprises 14 residues. With V trimmed by 6 bases and J by 3 bases, 7 bases remained unmatched. Germline-derived CDR1 and CDR2 are DFQATT and SNEGSKA (reference sequence). The CDR3 sequence is CSASSGTSGYEQYF. The DNA of the CDR3 is TGCAGTGCCAGCTCCGGGACTAGCGGCTACGAGCAGTACTTC.

V usage is TRBV6-2 or TRBV6-3 and J usage is TRBJ1-1, with unresolved D. Germline CDR1 and CDR2: MNHEY and SVGEGT. The CDR3 has 14 amino acids. The germline V and J ends were trimmed by 4 bases and 1 base, with 10 bases remaining between them. The CDR3 loop reads CASSSTTPNTEAFF. The CDR3 nucleotides are TGTGCCAGCAGTTCCACCACACCGAACACTGAAGCTTTCTTT.

V and J are TRBV6-5 and TRBJ2-4; TRBD1 matches 8 bases. The J call is uncertain, as TRBJ2-7 better fits the DNA end. Per the germline V gene, CDR1 is MNHEY and CDR2 is SVGAGI. The CDR3 length is 14 residues. The DNA of the CDR3 is TGTGCCAGCAGCCCTCGGACAGGGCCTCGCGAGCAGTACTTC. It specifies CASSPRTGPREQYF.

V usage is TRBV5-1 and J usage is TRBJ1-4; 7 nucleotides align to TRBD1. V dropped 4 bases and J dropped 0; count of bases not matched to a gene: 9. This CDR3 spans 17 amino acids. CDR1 and CDR2 from the germline V gene are SGHRS and YFSETQ. The CDR3 DNA is TGCGCCAGCAGCACACAGGGGTCCCAAGCAACTAATGAAAAACTGTTTTTT. Residues: CASSTQGSQATNEKLFF.

The chain uses TRBV3-1 and TRBJ2-2, with 9 bases fitting TRBD2. The CDR3 spans 14 residues. Germline trimming cut 4 bases from V and 6 bases from J; bases unmatched to any gene: 3. Per the germline V gene, CDR1 is LGHDT and CDR2 is YNNKEL (reference sequence). CDR3 loop: CASSRGLAAGELFF. The CDR3 nucleotides read TGTGCCAGCAGCCGGGGACTAGCAGCCGGGGAGCTGTTTTTT.

This clonotype was detected only a few times. The chain joins TRBV5-5 to TRBJ2-3; D possibly corresponds to TRBD2 (6 bases). This CDR3 spans 14 amino acids. The V gene lost 5 bases and the J gene lost 5 bases, with 15 bases spanning the gap. In germline, CDR1 is SGHKS, CDR2 YYEKEE (reference sequence). DNA for the CDR3: TGTGCCAGCAGGTCTAGACTGGGAGGAGATACGCAGTATTTT. Translating gives CASRSRLGGDTQYF.

The table lists this clonotype with a count of one. The genes are TRBV24-1 and TRBJ1-5; D remains unclear. V lost 8 bases and J lost 0, with 16 bases in between. The CDR3 contains 16 residues. CDR1 is KGHDR and CDR2 is SFDVKD in the germline V gene. CDR3 sequence (DNA): TGTGCCACCACGTCCAGTTCTGATGATAGCAATCAGCCCCAGCATTTT. It translates to CATTSSSDDSNQPQHF.

This clonotype was seen only once. The rearrangement joins TRBV5-1 to TRBJ2-7; possible D gene TRBD1, 5 bases. V dropped 9 bases and J dropped 2 bases, with 15 bases sitting between them. This CDR3 is 13 amino acids long. Germline lookup yields CDR1 SGHRS and CDR2 YFSETQ. CDR3 bases: TGCGCCATTTCCAGGGAAAATGCCTACGAGCAGTACTTC. It specifies CAISRENAYEQYF.